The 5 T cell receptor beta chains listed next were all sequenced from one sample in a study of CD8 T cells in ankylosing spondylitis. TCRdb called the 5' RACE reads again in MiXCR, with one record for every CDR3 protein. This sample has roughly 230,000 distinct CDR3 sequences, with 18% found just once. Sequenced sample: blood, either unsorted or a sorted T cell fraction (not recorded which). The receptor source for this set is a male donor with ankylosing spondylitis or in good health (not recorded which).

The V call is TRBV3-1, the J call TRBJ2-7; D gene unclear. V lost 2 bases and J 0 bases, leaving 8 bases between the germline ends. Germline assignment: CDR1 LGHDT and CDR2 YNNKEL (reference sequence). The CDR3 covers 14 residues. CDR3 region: CASSQRSSSYEQYF. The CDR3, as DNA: TGTGCCAGCAGCCAAAGGTCAAGCTCCTACGAGCAGTACTTC.

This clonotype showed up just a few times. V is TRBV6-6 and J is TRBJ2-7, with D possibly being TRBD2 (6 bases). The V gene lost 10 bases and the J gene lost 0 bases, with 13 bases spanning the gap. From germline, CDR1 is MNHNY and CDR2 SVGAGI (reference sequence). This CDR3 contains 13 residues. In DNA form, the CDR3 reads TGTGCCATTTCGGCGGGGAACTCCTACGAGCAGTACTTC. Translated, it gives CAISAGNSYEQYF.

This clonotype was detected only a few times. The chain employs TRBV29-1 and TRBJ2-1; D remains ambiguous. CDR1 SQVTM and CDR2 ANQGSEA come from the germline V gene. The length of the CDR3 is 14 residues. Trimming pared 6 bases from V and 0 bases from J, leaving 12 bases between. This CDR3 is CSVRPKSSYNEQFF. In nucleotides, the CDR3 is TGCAGCGTGCGACCCAAGAGCTCCTACAATGAGCAGTTCTTC.

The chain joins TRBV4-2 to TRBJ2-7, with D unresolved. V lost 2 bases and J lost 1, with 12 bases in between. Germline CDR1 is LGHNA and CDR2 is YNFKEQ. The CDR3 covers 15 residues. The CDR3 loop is CASSQYASVSYEQYF. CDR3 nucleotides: TGTGCCAGCAGCCAATACGCAAGCGTATCCTACGAGCAGTACTTC.

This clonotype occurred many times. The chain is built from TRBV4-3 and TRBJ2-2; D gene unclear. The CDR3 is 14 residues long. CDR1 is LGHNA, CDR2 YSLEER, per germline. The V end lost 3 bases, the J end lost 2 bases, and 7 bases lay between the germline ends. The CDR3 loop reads CASSHLSNTGELFF. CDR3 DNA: TGCGCCAGCAGCCACCTCAGCAACACCGGGGAGCTGTTTTTT.